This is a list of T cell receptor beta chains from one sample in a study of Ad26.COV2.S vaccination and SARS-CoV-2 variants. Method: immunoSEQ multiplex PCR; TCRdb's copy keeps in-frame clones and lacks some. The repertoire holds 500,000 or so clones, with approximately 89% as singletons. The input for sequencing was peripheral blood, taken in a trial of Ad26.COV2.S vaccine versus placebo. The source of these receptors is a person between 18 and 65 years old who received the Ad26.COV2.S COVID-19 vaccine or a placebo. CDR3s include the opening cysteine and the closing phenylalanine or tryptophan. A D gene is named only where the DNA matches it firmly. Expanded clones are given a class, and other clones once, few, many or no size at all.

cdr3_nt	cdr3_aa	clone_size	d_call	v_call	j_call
TGTGCCAGCAGCCAAGGCGGGGCCCCAGAGACCCAGTACTTC	CASSQGGAPETQYF	-	-	TRBV14	TRBJ2-5
TGTGCCAGCAGCCAGACCCCCGGGACAGGGACCACTGAAGCTTTCTTT	CASSQTPGTGTTEAFF	-	TRBD1	TRBV5-5	TRBJ1-1
TGTGCCAGCAGCCCAGGGACTGGGTCCTACAATGAGCAGTTCTTC	CASSPGTGSYNEQFF	-	-	TRBV9	TRBJ2-1
TGTGCCAGCTTGAGCCGGGACAGGCACCACGAGCAGTACTTC	CASLSRDRHHEQYF	once	TRBD1	TRBV19	TRBJ2-7
TGCGCCAGCAGCGACCAAGGACAACCTGGGTCACCCCTCCACTTT	CASSDQGQPGSPLHF	-	-	TRBV5-1	TRBJ1-6
TGTGCCACCAGCAGAGGAAAGGGGTCACACCAATACAATGAGCAGTTCTTC	CATSRGKGSHQYNEQFF	-	-	TRBV15	TRBJ2-1
TGTGCCAGCAGTTTAGCCGGGAGGCCGGGTAATGAGCAGTTCTTC	CASSLAGRPGNEQFF	once	TRBD2	TRBV27	TRBJ2-1
TGTGCCAGTAGTCCTAGGACAGCCTTGAACACTGAAGCTTTCTTT	CASSPRTALNTEAFF	-	-	TRBV19	TRBJ1-1
TGTGCCAGCAACCTTGGTTTCGGGAACACTGAAGCTTTCTTT	CASNLGFGNTEAFF	-	-	TRBV5-6	TRBJ1-1
TGTGCCAGCCGACAGGGTGGTCATTGGGATACGCAGTATTTT	CASRQGGHWDTQYF	-	TRBD1	TRBV27	TRBJ2-3
TGTGCCAGCAGCAAAGGAGGGTCCTTGAACACTGAAGCTTTCTTT	CASSKGGSLNTEAFF	-	-	TRBV7-9	TRBJ1-1
TGCGCCAGCAGCCAGGGGGGAGTTATGGGGGGACCATGGAATACGCAGTATTTT	CASSQGGVMGGPWNTQYF	-	-	TRBV4-1	TRBJ2-3
TGTGCCAGCAGCGTAGACGGAAGAAACACCATATATTTT	CASSVDGRNTIYF	-	-	TRBV9	TRBJ1-3
TGTGCCAGTAGTATCAGGGCCGGATTGGCGGGCAATCAGCCCCAGCATTTT	CASSIRAGLAGNQPQHF	-	-	TRBV19	TRBJ1-5
TGTGCCAGCAGTTTAGTCGGCGCAACCACTACCTACGAGCAGTACTTC	CASSLVGATTTYEQYF	-	-	TRBV28	TRBJ2-7
TGTGCCAGCAGCCAAGATCTGAACTCTGGGGCCAACGTCCTGACTTTC	CASSQDLNSGANVLTF	-	-	TRBV3-1/TRBV3-2	TRBJ2-6
TGTGCCAGCAGCATGCTCAGCAGAGGGACCGAGCAGTTCTTC	CASSMLSRGTEQFF	-	-	TRBV7-8	TRBJ2-1
TGTGCCAGCAGCTCCCAGGACTGGCGGAGCTCCTACGAGCAGTACTTC	CASSSQDWRSSYEQYF	-	-	TRBV7-9	TRBJ2-7
TGTGCCAGCAGTGAATTCGGGGGAATAGCACCCCTCCACTTT	CASSEFGGIAPLHF	-	-	TRBV25-1	TRBJ1-6
TGTGCCAGCAGCCAACTGGGACAGGCGACTGGAAACACCATATATTTT	CASSQLGQATGNTIYF	-	TRBD1	TRBV4-2	TRBJ1-3
TGTGCCAGCAGTTGGGGTTTAGGAGCTTTCTTT	CASSWGLGAFF	-	-	TRBV6-2/TRBV6-3	TRBJ1-1
TGTGCCAGCTCACCAGGAGGATTTAACTATGGCTACACCTTC	CASSPGGFNYGYTF	-	-	TRBV18	TRBJ1-2
TGTGCCAGCAGTTTAAGGATGAACACTGAAGCTTTCTTT	CASSLRMNTEAFF	-	-	TRBV12-3/TRBV12-4	TRBJ1-1
TGCGCCAGCAGCTTTAGAAGGACTGGCACAGATACGCAGTATTTT	CASSFRRTGTDTQYF	-	-	TRBV5-1	TRBJ2-3
TGTGCCAGCAGTTTACAACTACGGGAGACCCAGTACTTC	CASSLQLRETQYF	-	-	TRBV12-3/TRBV12-4	TRBJ2-5
TGTGCCACCGGACCGGGCCAGGGCTACGAGCAGTACTTC	CATGPGQGYEQYF	-	-	TRBV28	TRBJ2-7
TGCAGCGTTGATATCAGCACAGATACGCAGTATTTT	CSVDISTDTQYF	-	-	TRBV29-1	TRBJ2-3
TGTGCCAGCAGCTTAACCCAGACAGAGGGCTACACCTTC	CASSLTQTEGYTF	-	-	TRBV7-3	TRBJ1-2
TGTGCCAGCAGTTACTTGGGACAGGGGTTGAGTGACGGGGAGCTGTTTTTT	CASSYLGQGLSDGELFF	once	TRBD1	TRBV6-2/TRBV6-3	TRBJ2-2
TGTGCCAGCAGTGAAGCGCTTCGCAGGGATGGCTACACCTTC	CASSEALRRDGYTF	-	-	TRBV2	TRBJ1-2
TGTGCCAGCAGCTTCCGCGGGGGAGGGTTCAATGAGCAGTTCTTC	CASSFRGGGFNEQFF	-	TRBD2	TRBV7-3	TRBJ2-1
TGTGCCATAAGCCTGAGGGAGTGGTTAGAATCGGGACAGGGCGACAATGAGCAGTTCTTC	CAISLREWLESGQGDNEQFF	-	TRBD1	TRBV10-3	TRBJ2-1
TGTGCCAGTAGCCTGGGGGGGCCGCAGCCCCAGCATTTT	CASSLGGPQPQHF	-	-	TRBV19	TRBJ1-5
TGTGCCAGCAGCTTGAACTCGGCAGGGGGTAATGAAAAACTGTTTTTT	CASSLNSAGGNEKLFF	once	TRBD1	TRBV5-4	TRBJ1-4
TGTGCCAGCAGCTTACGGCAGGCGGGGCGAAACACTGAAGCTTTCTTT	CASSLRQAGRNTEAFF	-	-	TRBV7-2	TRBJ1-1
TGCAGCGCCAAATTCGCAGGGGGCACTGAAGCTTTCTTT	CSAKFAGGTEAFF	-	TRBD1	TRBV29-1	TRBJ1-1
TGTGCCAGCAGCTTCGGCGGGGATTTCTCTGGAAACACCATATATTTT	CASSFGGDFSGNTIYF	few	-	TRBV7-2	TRBJ1-3